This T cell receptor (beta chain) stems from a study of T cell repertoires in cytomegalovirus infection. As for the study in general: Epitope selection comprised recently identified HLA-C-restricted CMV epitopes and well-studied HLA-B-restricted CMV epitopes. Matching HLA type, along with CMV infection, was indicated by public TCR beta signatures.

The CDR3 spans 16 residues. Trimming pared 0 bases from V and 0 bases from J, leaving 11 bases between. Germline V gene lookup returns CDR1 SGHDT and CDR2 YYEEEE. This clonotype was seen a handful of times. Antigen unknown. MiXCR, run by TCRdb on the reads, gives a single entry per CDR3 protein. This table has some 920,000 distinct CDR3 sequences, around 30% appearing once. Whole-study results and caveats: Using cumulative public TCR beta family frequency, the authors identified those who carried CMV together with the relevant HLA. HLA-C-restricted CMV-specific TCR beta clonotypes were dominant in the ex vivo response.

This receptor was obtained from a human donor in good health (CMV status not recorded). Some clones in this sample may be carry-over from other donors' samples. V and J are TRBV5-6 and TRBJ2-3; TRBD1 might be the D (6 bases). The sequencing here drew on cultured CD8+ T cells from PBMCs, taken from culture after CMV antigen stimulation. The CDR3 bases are TGTGCCAGCAGCTTGGTCCCAGGGGTTAGCACAGATACGCAGTATTTT. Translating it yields CASSLVPGVSTDTQYF.